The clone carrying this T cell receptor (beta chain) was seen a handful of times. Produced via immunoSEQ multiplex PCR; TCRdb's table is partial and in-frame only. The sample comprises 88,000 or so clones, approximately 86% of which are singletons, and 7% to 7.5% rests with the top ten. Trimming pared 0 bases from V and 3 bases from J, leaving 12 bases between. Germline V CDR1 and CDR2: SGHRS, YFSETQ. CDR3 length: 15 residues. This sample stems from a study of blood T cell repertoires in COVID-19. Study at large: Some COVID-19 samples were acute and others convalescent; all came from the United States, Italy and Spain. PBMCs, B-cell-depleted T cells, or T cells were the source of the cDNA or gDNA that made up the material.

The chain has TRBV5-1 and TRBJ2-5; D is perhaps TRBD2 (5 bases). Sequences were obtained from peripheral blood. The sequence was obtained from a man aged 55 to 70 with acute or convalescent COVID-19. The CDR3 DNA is TGCGCCAGCAGCTTGGCAGGCCGGGGAGAAGAGACCCAGTACTTC. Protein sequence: CASSLAGRGEETQYF.